The rows below give T cell receptor beta chains drawn from one sample of a study of PD-L1 blockade in urothelial cancer. TCRdb's table, derived via immunoSEQ multiplex PCR, lists solely in-frame clones and lacks some. This sample has some 84,000 clones, with roughly 82% found just once. Sequences were derived from PBMCs, sampled around atezolizumab (anti-PD-L1) treatment. The receptor set was obtained from a man aged 65 to 79 with urothelial cancer. The CDR3 runs from the conserved cysteine through the conserved F or W. The D gene is left open where the match is weak. Size is stated for part of the rows, as once, few or many counts, or as a class when the clone is expanded.

cdr3_aa: CASSLDRGREQYF
cdr3_nt: TGTGCCAGCAGCTTAGACAGGGGGCGTGAGCAGTACTTC
clone_size: NA
d_call: TRBD1
v_call: TRBV7-8
j_call: TRBJ2-7

cdr3_aa: CASSIGDRGYSNQPQHF
cdr3_nt: TGTGCCAGTAGTATAGGGGACAGGGGATATAGCAATCAGCCCCAGCATTTT
clone_size: NA
d_call: TRBD1
v_call: TRBV19
j_call: TRBJ1-5

cdr3_aa: CSVEEGGFTDTQYF
cdr3_nt: TGCAGCGTTGAAGAGGGAGGATTCACAGATACGCAGTATTTT
clone_size: NA
d_call: NA
v_call: TRBV29-1
j_call: TRBJ2-3

cdr3_aa: CASSQGAWGSAGELFF
cdr3_nt: TGTGCCAGCAGTCAGGGGGCCTGGGGTTCGGCCGGGGAGCTGTTTTTT
clone_size: NA
d_call: TRBD1
v_call: TRBV25-1
j_call: TRBJ2-2

cdr3_aa: CASMGGSGNTIYF
cdr3_nt: TGTGCCAGCATGGGAGGCTCTGGAAACACCATATATTTT
clone_size: few
d_call: NA
v_call: TRBV6-6
j_call: TRBJ1-3

cdr3_aa: CASSPRVANEQFF
cdr3_nt: TGTGCCAGCAGCCCCAGGGTAGCAAATGAGCAGTTCTTC
clone_size: NA
d_call: NA
v_call: TRBV7-9
j_call: TRBJ2-1

cdr3_aa: CASGEGTYEQYF
cdr3_nt: TGTGCCAGCGGGGAGGGCACCTACGAGCAGTACTTC
clone_size: once
d_call: TRBD2
v_call: TRBV7-2
j_call: TRBJ2-7

cdr3_aa: CSVSSGPDTQYF
cdr3_nt: TGCAGCGTTTCTAGCGGGCCAGATACGCAGTATTTT
clone_size: NA
d_call: TRBD2
v_call: TRBV29-1
j_call: TRBJ2-3

cdr3_aa: CASSPVVRENTEAFF
cdr3_nt: TGTGCCAGCAGCCCGGTAGTCCGGGAGAACACTGAAGCTTTCTTT
clone_size: NA
d_call: NA
v_call: TRBV6-5
j_call: TRBJ1-1

cdr3_aa: CASSPTPDRGWNGYTF
cdr3_nt: TGTGCCAGCAGCCCTACCCCGGACAGGGGTTGGAATGGCTACACCTTC
clone_size: NA
d_call: TRBD1
v_call: TRBV28
j_call: TRBJ1-2

cdr3_aa: CASSFSGGAFTDTQYF
cdr3_nt: TGCGCCAGCAGCTTCTCCGGGGGGGCTTTCACAGATACGCAGTATTTT
clone_size: NA
d_call: TRBD2
v_call: TRBV5-1
j_call: TRBJ2-3

cdr3_aa: CASSPGLAGQETQYF
cdr3_nt: TGCGCCAGCAGCCCCGGACTAGCGGGTCAAGAGACCCAGTACTTC
clone_size: NA
d_call: TRBD2
v_call: TRBV5-1
j_call: TRBJ2-5

cdr3_aa: CASSLRGLGPQHF
cdr3_nt: TGTGCCAGCAGCTTGAGAGGGTTAGGGCCCCAGCATTTT
clone_size: NA
d_call: NA
v_call: TRBV5-6
j_call: TRBJ1-5

cdr3_aa: CASSSITGGDSPLHF
cdr3_nt: TGTGCCAGCAGTTCCATAACAGGGGGCGATTCACCCCTCCACTTT
clone_size: NA
d_call: TRBD1
v_call: TRBV27
j_call: TRBJ1-6

cdr3_aa: CASRQGTNTGELFF
cdr3_nt: TGTGCCAGCAGACAGGGGACGAACACCGGGGAGCTGTTTTTT
clone_size: many
d_call: TRBD1
v_call: TRBV6-4
j_call: TRBJ2-2

cdr3_aa: CASSLVGDSPLHF
cdr3_nt: TGTGCCAGCAGCTTGGTAGGGGATTCACCCCTCCACTTT
clone_size: NA
d_call: NA
v_call: TRBV5-6
j_call: TRBJ1-6

cdr3_aa: CASSLNRDNTEAFF
cdr3_nt: TGCGCCAGCAGCTTAAACAGGGACAACACTGAAGCTTTCTTT
clone_size: NA
d_call: NA
v_call: TRBV5-1
j_call: TRBJ1-1

cdr3_aa: CASGPTGDLNTEAFF
cdr3_nt: TGTGCCAGCGGGCCGACAGGGGACCTTAACACTGAAGCTTTCTTT
clone_size: NA
d_call: TRBD1
v_call: TRBV6-6
j_call: TRBJ1-1

cdr3_aa: CASRTGRLLQREWTF
cdr3_nt: TGTGCCAGCAGGACAGGGCGCCTTCTTCAACGGGAATGGACCTTC
clone_size: NA
d_call: TRBD1
v_call: TRBV27
j_call: TRBJ1-2

cdr3_aa: CASSQRTLAGVGNIQYF
cdr3_nt: TGCGCCAGCAGCCAACGAACTCTAGCGGGAGTTGGAAACATTCAGTACTTC
clone_size: many
d_call: TRBD2
v_call: TRBV4-1
j_call: TRBJ2-4

cdr3_aa: CASSQEPSGGNTGELFF
cdr3_nt: TGCGCCAGCAGCCAAGAACCTAGCGGGGGGAACACCGGGGAGCTGTTTTTT
clone_size: NA
d_call: TRBD2
v_call: TRBV4-1
j_call: TRBJ2-2

cdr3_aa: CASSSREGRETQYF
cdr3_nt: TGTGCCAGCAGCTCCCGGGAGGGGAGGGAGACCCAGTACTTC
clone_size: NA
d_call: TRBD2
v_call: TRBV7-2
j_call: TRBJ2-5

cdr3_aa: CASSQVGQGVHEQYF
cdr3_nt: TGTGCCAGCAGCCAAGTTGGACAGGGGGTCCACGAGCAGTACTTC
clone_size: few
d_call: TRBD1
v_call: TRBV9
j_call: TRBJ2-7

cdr3_aa: CASSPGTGANYGYTF
cdr3_nt: TGTGCCAGCAGCCCCGGGACAGGGGCCAACTATGGCTACACCTTC
clone_size: NA
d_call: TRBD1
v_call: TRBV7-6
j_call: TRBJ1-2

cdr3_aa: CARGGAFF
cdr3_nt: TGTGCAAGGGGGGGGGCTTTCTTT
clone_size: once
d_call: NA
v_call: TRBV9
j_call: TRBJ1-1

cdr3_aa: CASRWQSYEQYF
cdr3_nt: TGTGCCAGCAGATGGCAGTCCTACGAGCAGTACTTC
clone_size: NA
d_call: NA
v_call: TRBV6-5
j_call: TRBJ2-7

cdr3_aa: CASSILGETQYF
cdr3_nt: TGTGCCAGTAGTATTTTGGGCGAGACCCAGTACTTC
clone_size: NA
d_call: NA
v_call: TRBV19
j_call: TRBJ2-5

cdr3_aa: CASSGRGQLTDTQYF
cdr3_nt: TGTGCCAGCAGCGGTCGGGGACAGCTCACAGATACGCAGTATTTT
clone_size: NA
d_call: TRBD1
v_call: TRBV9
j_call: TRBJ2-3

cdr3_aa: CASSQRQGYEQYF
cdr3_nt: TGCGCCAGCAGCCAGAGACAGGGTTACGAGCAGTACTTC
clone_size: NA
d_call: TRBD1
v_call: TRBV4-1
j_call: TRBJ2-7

cdr3_aa: CASSLGTSQPQHF
cdr3_nt: TGTGCCAGCAGCCTAGGGACATCCCAGCCCCAGCATTTT
clone_size: NA
d_call: NA
v_call: TRBV6-1
j_call: TRBJ1-5

cdr3_aa: CASSPGAAETQYF
cdr3_nt: TGTGCCAGCTCACCAGGGGCCGCCGAGACCCAGTACTTC
clone_size: NA
d_call: NA
v_call: TRBV18
j_call: TRBJ2-5

cdr3_aa: CASSLPTGGHYEQYF
cdr3_nt: TGCGCCAGCAGCTTGCCGACGGGAGGACACTACGAGCAGTACTTC
clone_size: NA
d_call: TRBD2
v_call: TRBV5-1
j_call: TRBJ2-7

cdr3_aa: CASAPGGGSTDTQYF
cdr3_nt: TGCGCCAGCGCCCCGGGCGGGGGTAGCACAGATACGCAGTATTTT
clone_size: NA
d_call: TRBD2
v_call: TRBV5-1
j_call: TRBJ2-3

cdr3_aa: CAISEWASGGEQYF
cdr3_nt: TGTGCCATCAGTGAGTGGGCTAGCGGGGGGGAGCAGTACTTC
clone_size: NA
d_call: TRBD2
v_call: TRBV10-3
j_call: TRBJ2-7

cdr3_aa: CASSIGHFYEQYF
cdr3_nt: TGTGCCAGTAGTATAGGTCACTTTTACGAGCAGTACTTC
clone_size: NA
d_call: NA
v_call: TRBV19
j_call: TRBJ2-7

cdr3_aa: CASSVTSGAKQFF
cdr3_nt: TGTGCCAGCAGCGTAACTAGCGGGGCAAAGCAGTTCTTC
clone_size: once
d_call: TRBD2
v_call: TRBV7-9
j_call: TRBJ2-1

cdr3_aa: CASSPSPGQNSPLHF
cdr3_nt: TGTGCCAGCAGCCCCAGCCCGGGACAGAATTCACCCCTCCACTTT
clone_size: NA
d_call: TRBD1
v_call: TRBV9
j_call: TRBJ1-6

cdr3_aa: CSVGEGAAYNEQFF
cdr3_nt: TGCAGCGTTGGGGAGGGAGCGGCCTACAATGAGCAGTTCTTC
clone_size: NA
d_call: TRBD2
v_call: TRBV29-1
j_call: TRBJ2-1

cdr3_aa: CSVGSTGAKETQYF
cdr3_nt: TGCAGCGTTGGCTCGACAGGGGCGAAGGAGACCCAGTACTTC
clone_size: once
d_call: TRBD1
v_call: TRBV29-1
j_call: TRBJ2-5

cdr3_aa: CASSYSGGDTEAFF
cdr3_nt: TGTGCCAGCAGTTACTCGGGGGGGGACACTGAAGCTTTCTTT
clone_size: few
d_call: NA
v_call: TRBV6-5
j_call: TRBJ1-1

cdr3_aa: CASSSGQGDTEAFF
cdr3_nt: TGCGCCAGCAGCTCAGGACAGGGGGACACTGAAGCTTTCTTT
clone_size: NA
d_call: TRBD1
v_call: TRBV5-1
j_call: TRBJ1-1

cdr3_aa: CATSRDRGRQGDGSPLHF
cdr3_nt: TGTGCCACCAGCAGAGATAGGGGAAGACAGGGCGATGGTTCACCCCTCCACTTT
clone_size: NA
d_call: TRBD1
v_call: TRBV15
j_call: TRBJ1-6

cdr3_aa: CASSSTGATNEKLFF
cdr3_nt: TGTGCCAGTAGCAGTACAGGGGCAACTAATGAAAAACTGTTTTTT
clone_size: NA
d_call: TRBD1
v_call: TRBV19
j_call: TRBJ1-4

cdr3_aa: CASSLAARTGANVLTF
cdr3_nt: TGTGCCAGCAGCTTGGCTGCCAGGACTGGGGCCAACGTCCTGACTTTC
clone_size: NA
d_call: NA
v_call: TRBV5-4
j_call: TRBJ2-6

cdr3_aa: CASILEPGEKSPLHF
cdr3_nt: TGTGCCAGCATCTTGGAGCCAGGGGAAAAATCACCCCTCCACTTT
clone_size: NA
d_call: NA
v_call: TRBV6-1
j_call: TRBJ1-6

cdr3_aa: CASSESGGPPDTQYF
cdr3_nt: TGTGCCAGCAGCGAGTCAGGGGGCCCCCCAGATACGCAGTATTTT
clone_size: NA
d_call: TRBD1
v_call: TRBV6-4
j_call: TRBJ2-3

cdr3_aa: CASSRDNEQFF
cdr3_nt: TGTGCCAGCAGCCGGGACAATGAGCAGTTCTTC
clone_size: NA
d_call: NA
v_call: TRBV11-2
j_call: TRBJ2-1

cdr3_aa: CASTGGAGTLGYNEQFF
cdr3_nt: TGTGCCAGCACCGGGGGAGCGGGGACCCTGGGCTACAATGAGCAGTTCTTC
clone_size: NA
d_call: TRBD2
v_call: TRBV7-8
j_call: TRBJ2-1

cdr3_aa: CASSSWQGPSNYGYTF
cdr3_nt: TGTGCCAGCAGTTCTTGGCAGGGGCCTTCCAACTATGGCTACACCTTC
clone_size: NA
d_call: NA
v_call: TRBV27
j_call: TRBJ1-2

cdr3_aa: CASSIPADYSNQPQHF
cdr3_nt: TGTGCCAGTAGTATCCCGGCGGACTATAGCAATCAGCCCCAGCATTTT
clone_size: NA
d_call: NA
v_call: TRBV19
j_call: TRBJ1-5

cdr3_aa: CAWSWRAVLGYNEQFF
cdr3_nt: TGTGCCTGGAGTTGGAGGGCCGTCCTCGGGTACAATGAGCAGTTCTTC
clone_size: few
d_call: NA
v_call: TRBV30
j_call: TRBJ2-1

cdr3_aa: CASSRRDDREVGYEQYF
cdr3_nt: TGTGCCAGCAGTCGCCGGGATGACAGGGAAGTTGGGTACGAGCAGTACTTC
clone_size: once
d_call: TRBD1
v_call: TRBV2
j_call: TRBJ2-7

cdr3_aa: CASSHRQAKGKYEQYF
cdr3_nt: TGTGCCAGCAGCCACCGACAGGCAAAAGGGAAATACGAGCAGTACTTC
clone_size: NA
d_call: NA
v_call: TRBV14
j_call: TRBJ2-7

cdr3_aa: CASSPTQGSYGYTF
cdr3_nt: TGTGCCAGCAGCCCCACTCAGGGCTCCTATGGCTACACCTTC
clone_size: NA
d_call: NA
v_call: TRBV7-2
j_call: TRBJ1-2

cdr3_aa: CASSMDRRGDYGYTF
cdr3_nt: TGTGCCAGTAGTATGGATCGCCGGGGGGATTATGGCTACACCTTC
clone_size: NA
d_call: NA
v_call: TRBV19
j_call: TRBJ1-2

cdr3_aa: CAWTSGRIYEQYF
cdr3_nt: TGTGCCTGGACTAGCGGGAGGATCTACGAGCAGTACTTC
clone_size: NA
d_call: TRBD2
v_call: TRBV30
j_call: TRBJ2-7

cdr3_aa: CASSLAGGDYGYTF
cdr3_nt: TGTGCCAGCAGCTTAGCGGGGGGAGACTATGGCTACACCTTC
clone_size: NA
d_call: NA
v_call: TRBV7-8
j_call: TRBJ1-2

cdr3_aa: CASDGQLPDTQYF
cdr3_nt: TGTGCCAGCGACGGACAACTCCCAGATACGCAGTATTTT
clone_size: once
d_call: NA
v_call: TRBV2
j_call: TRBJ2-3

cdr3_aa: CASSLGLAGPDEQFF
cdr3_nt: TGTGCCAGCAGCCTGGGACTAGCGGGTCCGGATGAGCAGTTCTTC
clone_size: few
d_call: TRBD2
v_call: TRBV7-2
j_call: TRBJ2-1